This is a list of T cell receptor beta chains from one sample in a study of CD8+CD57+ T cells in acquired aplastic anemia. TCRdb reanalysed the reads using MiXCR and keeps one entry per CDR3 protein. The table has about 250,000 distinct CDR3 sequences, roughly half seen once. The specimen sequenced was sorted CD4+, CD8+, or CD8+CD57+ T cells (not recorded which) from PBMCs. These receptors were taken from a human donor with aplastic anemia. CDR3s leave out the opening cysteine and the closing phenylalanine or tryptophan.

j_gene	v_gene	CDR3aa
TRBJ2-7	TRBV7-6	ASSPGQGVTTEQY
TRBJ1-4	TRBV9	ASSPLRVATNEELF
TRBJ2-3	TRBV19	ASSIAGGFTDTQY
TRBJ2-1	TRBV9	ASSVGSGSLDEQF
TRBJ1-2	TRBV9	ASSVVGQGARGYT
TRBJ2-7	TRBV3-1	ASSQYRERGVMSEQY
TRBJ1-2	TRBV7-6	ASSPSPGRYGYT
TRBJ1-1	TRBV7-9	ASSLWNPPQREGTEVNTEAF
TRBJ2-1	TRBV25-1	ASQTGQGDEQF
TRBJ1-1	TRBV19	ASSIVPDTEAF
TRBJ1-1	TRBV5-4	ASSFQGTGNTEAF
TRBJ2-5	TRBV7-9	ASSWTGGGETQY
TRBJ2-7	TRBV20-1	SAGAGTSSYEQY
TRBJ1-2	TRBV4-2	ASSQGIEGNYGYT
TRBJ1-1	TRBV20-1	GAVDRFTEAF
TRBJ1-1	TRBV19	ASSIAVTGMNTEAF
TRBJ1-4	TRBV7-9	ASSLDGSNEKLF
TRBJ1-3	TRBV30	AWDWGGGYGNTIY
TRBJ2-7	TRBV7-9	ASSPSRGYEQY
TRBJ2-7	TRBV28	ASSLLGTSGYEQY
TRBJ1-4	TRBV4-3	ASSQAWLGGNEKLF
TRBJ1-5	TRBV6-4	ATRPNDRGQPQH
TRBJ1-6	TRBV7-2	ASSLVHGLPLH